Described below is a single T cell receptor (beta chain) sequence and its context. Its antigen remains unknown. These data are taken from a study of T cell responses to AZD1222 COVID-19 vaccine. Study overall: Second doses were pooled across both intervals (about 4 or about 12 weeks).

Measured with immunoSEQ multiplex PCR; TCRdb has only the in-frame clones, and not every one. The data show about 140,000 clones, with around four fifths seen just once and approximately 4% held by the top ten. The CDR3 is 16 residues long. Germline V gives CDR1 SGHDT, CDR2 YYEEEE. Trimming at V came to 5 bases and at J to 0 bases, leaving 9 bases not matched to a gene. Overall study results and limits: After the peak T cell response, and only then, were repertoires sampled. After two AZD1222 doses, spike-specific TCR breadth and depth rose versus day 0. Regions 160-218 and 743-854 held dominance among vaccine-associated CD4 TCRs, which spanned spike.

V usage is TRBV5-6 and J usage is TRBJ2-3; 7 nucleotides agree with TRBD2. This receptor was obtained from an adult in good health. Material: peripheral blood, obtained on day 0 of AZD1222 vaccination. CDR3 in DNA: TGTGCCAGCAGTTATGGGGGAGGGACTAGCACAGATACGCAGTATTTT. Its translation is CASSYGGGTSTDTQYF.